Each of the 27 T cell receptor beta chains below was sequenced from the same sample in a study of T-cell reconstitution after alpha-beta-depleted transplantation in children. Unique molecular identifiers featured in how the TCRbeta library was prepared. One entry per CDR3 protein results from TCRdb running MiXCR on the PCR reads. The profile shows about 590,000 distinct CDR3 sequences, under 15% of them singletons. The specimen was PBMCs, mostly from graft donor cells, collected 360 days after TCRalphabeta/CD19-depleted stem cell transplant. These receptors all stem from a male patient younger than 18 who had a stem cell transplant for acute myeloid leukemia, so the T cells may come from the graft donor.

The rearrangement joins TRBV5-1 to TRBJ1-2; D ambiguous. Per germline, CDR1 SGHRS and CDR2 YFSETQ. This CDR3 contains 12 residues. Trimming took off 1 base at V and 4 bases at J, with 5 bases between the two ends. The CDR3 sequence is CASSLIGYGYTF. In DNA form, the CDR3 reads TGCGCCAGCAGCTTGATCGGCTATGGCTACACCTTC. The full variable domain, completed using reference TRBV5-1 and TRBJ1-2, is KAGVTQTPRYLIKTRGQQVTLSCSPISGHRSVSWYQQTPGQGLQFLFEYFSETQRNKGNFPGRFSGRQFSNSRSEMNVSTLELGDSALYLCASSLIGYGYTFGSGTRLTVV.

This sequence joins TRBV6-1 and TRBJ2-1, with a tentative D call TRBD1 (5 bases). This CDR3 is 15 amino acids long. The germline V gene has CDR1 MNHNS and CDR2 SASEGT. Trimming removed 6 bases at V and 5 bases at J, with 17 bases between. The DNA for the CDR3 is TGTGCCAGCAGGAACTTAAGGGGATCGGACAATGAGCAGTTCTTC. Protein product: CASRNLRGSDNEQFF.

This clonotype has ten or more counts. In nucleotides, the CDR3 is TGCAGCGCAGGCGAGGGGCGGGTCACTGAAGCTTTCTTT. Translating it yields CSAGEGRVTEAFF. The J gene is TRBJ1-1, the V gene TRBV29-1; D perhaps matches TRBD1 (5 bases). Between the trimmed V and J ends, which lost 7 bases and 4 bases, there was a span of 16 bases. CDR1 and CDR2 (germline): SQVTM, ANQGSEA. The CDR3 loop spans 13 amino acids.

This clonotype showed up many times. The chain carries TRBV18 and TRBJ2-5, with D unresolved. The CDR3 spans 14 residues. The ends were cut back, 2 bases at V and 5 bases at J, with 12 bases in the middle. In germline, CDR1 is KGHSH, CDR2 LQKENI. The CDR3 region has the DNA TGTGCCAGCTCACCATCCCAGATCGGGGAGACCCAGTACTTC. Its protein is CASSPSQIGETQYF.

This clonotype was detected a few times. The CDR3 DNA follows: TGTGCCAGCAGCGGGACAGGGAAGTACGAGCAGTACTTC. This gives the protein CASSGTGKYEQYF. This chain connects TRBV6-1 to TRBJ2-7; 9 bases are shared with TRBD1. This CDR3 has 13 amino acids. Germline CDR1 is MNHNS and CDR2 is SASEGT. With V trimmed by 6 bases and J by 4 bases, 4 bases remained unmatched.

The V gene is TRBV5-1, the J gene TRBJ1-1; D gene ambiguous. This CDR3 contains 12 residues. V gave up 0 bases and J gave up 7 bases, with 7 bases separating them. CDR1 and CDR2 from the germline V gene are SGHRS and YFSETQ. CDR3 coding DNA: TGCGCCAGCAGCTTGGACGGTTATGAAGCTTTCTTT. Its protein product is CASSLDGYEAFF.

This clonotype was seen more than once but under ten times. The gene calls are TRBV12-3 or TRBV12-4 and TRBJ1-6; D not resolved. V lost 5 bases to trimming and J lost 0 bases, with 11 bases between them. CDR3 length equals 16 residues. CDR3 protein: CASSPDLISYNSPLHF. CDR3 DNA: TGTGCCAGCAGTCCCGACCTGATCTCCTATAATTCACCCCTCCACTTT.

A few counts support this clonotype. DNA of the CDR3: TGCAGTGCTAGAGTCATGGGACAGGCGGGGGACTACGAGCAGTACTTC. It specifies CSARVMGQAGDYEQYF. The chain combines TRBV20-1 with TRBJ2-7, with D maybe TRBD1 (8 bases). Per germline, CDR1 DFQATT and CDR2 SNEGSKA (reference sequence). Trimming removed 1 base at V and 3 bases at J, with 19 bases between. This CDR3 spans 16 amino acids.

This clonotype was seen at least ten times. The chain has TRBV29-1 and TRBJ1-6; D gene ambiguous. Germline values: CDR1 SQVTM, CDR2 ANQGSEA. CDR3 length equals 14 residues. CDR3 coding DNA: TGCGCATGCCAATTTAGCTCCTATAATTCACCCCTCCACTTT. Translating it yields CACQFSSYNSPLHF.

The chain employs TRBV20-1 and TRBJ2-1; either TRBD1 or TRBD2 may fit D (6 bases each). The V gene lost 2 bases and the J gene lost 4 bases, with 15 bases spanning the gap. Germline-derived CDR1 and CDR2 are DFQATT and SNEGSKA (reference sequence). The CDR3 has 15 amino acids. The chain's CDR3 is CSARKGGGGYNEQFF. Here the CDR3 DNA reads TGCAGTGCTAGAAAAGGTGGAGGGGGATACAATGAGCAGTTCTTC.

This clonotype was observed at least ten times. The rearrangement joins TRBV28 to TRBJ2-7; D is perhaps TRBD2 (5 bases). Germline-derived CDR1 and CDR2 are MDHEN and SYDVKM. V was pared by 2 bases and J by 3 bases, with 8 bases between. The CDR3 consists of 13 residues. CDR3 nucleotides: TGTGCCAGCAGTTTAGGGGAGATCTACGAGCAGTACTTC. It specifies CASSLGEIYEQYF.

This clonotype occurred many times. The chain couples TRBV28 to TRBJ2-7; D uncertain. Trimming cost V 4 bases and J 2 bases, with 9 bases left between them. This CDR3 has 13 residues. From germline, CDR1 is MDHEN and CDR2 SYDVKM. The CDR3 is CASSSVNTYEQYF. The DNA for the CDR3 is TGTGCCAGCAGTTCCGTCAACACCTACGAGCAGTACTTC.

This clonotype was picked up many times. The chain joins TRBV5-1 to TRBJ2-5; D remains unclear. Germline CDR1 is SGHRS and CDR2 is YFSETQ. The CDR3 loop spans 13 amino acids. V was cut by 2 bases and J by 1 base, with 6 bases left in between. CDR3 sequence: CASSFWTQETQYF. The CDR3 DNA reads TGCGCCAGCAGCTTTTGGACCCAAGAGACCCAGTACTTC.

This clonotype has ten or more counts. The V and J genes are TRBV29-1 and TRBJ2-3; D call uncertain. Trimming left V 4 bases short and J 4 bases short, with 12 bases between. The V gene's germline CDR1 is SQVTM and CDR2 ANQGSEA. CDR3 length: 13 amino acids. In DNA form, the CDR3 reads TGCAGCGTTGGAAGATTGGAAGCAGATACGCAGTATTTT. It specifies CSVGRLEADTQYF.

This clonotype was observed many times. V is TRBV29-1 and J is TRBJ2-1; 14 positions agree with TRBD2. The CDR3 is 15 residues long. J was trimmed by 7 bases and V by 4 bases; bases with no gene match: 6. The germline V gene encodes CDR1 SQVTM and CDR2 ANQGSEA. CDR3 loop: CSVAGLAGVGNEQFF. DNA for the CDR3: TGCAGCGTTGCGGGACTAGCGGGAGTTGGTAATGAGCAGTTCTTC.

This clonotype came up many times. This sequence joins TRBV29-1 and TRBJ2-7; weak D call: TRBD2 (6 bases). Germline V gene lookup returns CDR1 SQVTM and CDR2 ANQGSEA. This CDR3 contains 14 residues. Trimming left V 1 base short and J 0 bases short, with 10 bases between. The CDR3 reads CSVEGSGGSYEQYF. As DNA, the CDR3 is TGCAGCGTTGAAGGTAGCGGAGGCTCCTACGAGCAGTACTTC.

The CDR3, as DNA: TGCAGCGTTGGGCCTAGCGGGAAAGCAAATAAGCAGTTCTTC. Protein sequence: CSVGPSGKANKQFF. V is TRBV29-1 and J is TRBJ2-1, with 9 bases lining up with TRBD2. This CDR3 is built from 14 residues. V was clipped by 4 bases and J by 11 bases; unmatched bases: 12. The germline V gene encodes CDR1 SQVTM and CDR2 ANQGSEA.

The rearrangement joins TRBV12-3 or TRBV12-4 to TRBJ2-7; TRBD2 matches 13 bases. The CDR3 totals 17 residues. Germline trimming cut 6 bases from V and 2 bases from J; bases unmatched to any gene: 10. CDR3 amino acids: CASRSGLAGSGTYEQYF. The DNA for the CDR3 is TGTGCCAGCAGGTCGGGACTAGCGGGGAGCGGGACCTACGAGCAGTACTTC.

The chain joins TRBV18 to TRBJ2-7; 7 bases agree with TRBD1. In germline, CDR1 is KGHSH, CDR2 LQKENI. The CDR3 has 17 amino acids. J gave up 3 bases and V 4 bases, and 15 bases lay outside the gene matches. The CDR3 bases are TGTGCCAGCTCACAAATTCCAGGGGGTACCTCCTACTACGAGCAGTACTTC. It encodes CASSQIPGGTSYYEQYF.

The chain carries TRBV24-1 and TRBJ2-1, with TRBD2 identical over 7 bases. The germline CDR1 and CDR2 sequences are KGHDR and SFDVKD. With V trimmed by 4 bases and J by 8 bases, 13 bases remained unmatched. CDR3 length: 16 amino acids. DNA for the CDR3: TGTGCCACCAGTGAGCCCGAACTAGGAGGGAGGGATGAGCAGTTCTTC. Translated, it gives CATSEPELGGRDEQFF.

The chain combines TRBV28 with TRBJ1-5; 7 bases are shared with TRBD1. Trimming removed 4 bases from V and 1 base from J; junction bases left unmatched: 13. Looked up from germline, CDR1 is MDHEN and CDR2 is SYDVKM. The CDR3 totals 18 residues. The CDR3, as DNA: TGTGCCAGCAGTTCGAGCCTGAACAGGGGTCCCAGCAATCAGCCCCAGCATTTT. Translation gives CASSSSLNRGPSNQPQHF.

The sample holds a few counts of this clonotype. The rearrangement joins TRBV11-1 to TRBJ2-1; 14 bases map to TRBD2. CDR1 SGHAT and CDR2 FQDESV come from the germline V gene (reference sequence). The ends lost 6 bases at V and 5 bases at J; junction bases unmatched: 12. This CDR3 has 18 residues. The CDR3 protein is CASSLPLGTSGRDNEQFF. The CDR3 region has the DNA TGTGCCAGCAGTCTGCCTTTAGGGACTAGCGGGAGAGACAATGAGCAGTTCTTC.

The chain uses TRBV7-2 and TRBJ1-5; 8 bases fit TRBD1. Per the germline V gene, CDR1 is SGHTA and CDR2 is FQGNSA. Trimming took 3 bases from V and 6 from J; bases not matched to a gene: 4. CDR3 size: 14 residues. The DNA of the CDR3 is TGTGCCAGCAGCTTCGGGACAGGCTCTCAGCCCCAGCATTTT. Translation: CASSFGTGSQPQHF.

This clonotype was recorded at least ten times. This chain links TRBV20-1 with TRBJ2-4, with a weak D call TRBD1 (6 bases). Trimming pared 4 bases from V and 0 bases from J, leaving 13 bases between. Germline V CDR1 and CDR2: DFQATT, SNEGSKA (reference sequence). The CDR3 loop spans 15 amino acids. The chain's CDR3 is CSAMDRLLAKNIQYF. Here the CDR3 DNA reads TGCAGTGCTATGGACAGACTACTAGCCAAAAACATTCAGTACTTC.

The chain couples TRBV6-2 or TRBV6-3 to TRBJ2-7; the match to TRBD2 covers 9 bases. The CDR3 length is 17 residues. With V trimmed by 2 bases and J by 2 bases, 10 bases remained unmatched. Germline V CDR1 and CDR2: MNHEY, SVGEGT. CDR3 amino acids: CASSYGSGGRVTYEQYF. The CDR3 region has the DNA TGTGCCAGCAGTTACGGCAGTGGCGGGAGGGTAACCTACGAGCAGTACTTC.

This clonotype was recorded many times. CDR3: CATSDLPVREAGELFF. DNA for the CDR3: TGTGCCACCAGTGATTTGCCCGTCAGGGAGGCCGGGGAGCTGTTTTTT. The rearrangement joins TRBV24-1 to TRBJ2-2, with a weak D call TRBD2 (6 bases). Trimming cost V 0 bases and J 6 bases, with 13 bases left between them. This CDR3 contains 16 residues. Germline-derived CDR1 and CDR2 are KGHDR and SFDVKD.

The chain employs TRBV12-3 or TRBV12-4 and TRBJ2-3; 8 bases align to TRBD2. V shed 2 bases and J 4 bases; nucleotides not matched to a gene: 5. This CDR3 has 15 residues. The CDR3 sequence is CASSLSGSLADTQYF. CDR3 coding DNA: TGTGCCAGCAGTTTAAGCGGGAGTTTAGCAGATACGCAGTATTTT.